The T cell receptor (beta chain) described here comes from a study of control samples from healthy donors and cancer patients. Deletions cut 8 bases from V and 1 base from J, with 8 bases between. The CDR3 covers 13 residues. From germline, CDR1 is SGHVS and CDR2 FNYEAQ. Assay: immunoSEQ multiplex PCR; the TCRdb copy retains only in-frame clones and omits some. The data contain 24,000 or so clones, roughly 88% of them singletons. The source of this sequence is a man aged 50 or older with lung cancer. The sample comprised PBMCs. The chain couples TRBV7-6 to TRBJ2-2, with D hard to call. The CDR3 sequence: CASGPGNTGELFF. The DNA of the CDR3 is TGTGCCAGCGGGCCAGGGAACACCGGGGAGCTGTTTTTT.